This entry lists 9 T cell receptor beta chains sequenced from one sample in a study of STAT5B mutations in CD4+ large granular lymphocyte leukemia (dated by TCRdb to the early 2020s). To prepare the library, the immunoSEQ multiplex PCR assay was applied. TCRdb provides this immuneACCESS table in a form limited to in-frame rearrangements. Some clones are lacking; in checked studies, under half of them reflect an unresolved V gene, and why the rest are absent is not known. Across this sample there are tens of thousands of clones, with less than 80% seen only once. Less than 5% of the sample belongs to the ten largest clones. The source material was CD4+ T cells from blood buffy coats. These receptors were taken from a human donor in good health.

The chain recombines TRBV21-1 with TRBJ2-2; TRBD1, the D gene given by the table, was not confirmed from the DNA. TRBV21-1 corresponds to a pseudogene. This CDR3 region has 16 residues. This chain's CDR3 is CASSAHRGLCTGELFF. Written as DNA, the CDR3 is TGTGCCAGCAGCGCCCACAGGGGGCTGTGCACCGGGGAGCTGTTTTTT.

The chain recombines TRBV6-1 with TRBJ2-1; TRBD2 agrees at 7 bases. This CDR3 region has 14 residues. Germline-derived CDR1 and CDR2 are MNHNS and SASEGT. With 7 bases clipped from V and 4 bases from J, the junction kept 7 bases outside the gene matches. CDR3 in DNA: TGTGCCAGCATTACAGCGGGACTATACAATGAGCAGTTCTTC. As protein: CASITAGLYNEQFF.

The table lists this clone with a count of one. The J gene is TRBJ2-5, the V gene TRBV11-3; the D gene could be TRBD1 or TRBD2 (5 bases each). The germline CDR1 and CDR2 sequences are SGHNT and YENEEA. This CDR3 is built from 17 residues. V was cut by 5 bases and J by 5 bases, with 24 bases left in between. The CDR3: CASSTAKPGPGGETQYF. CDR3 coding DNA: TGTGCCAGCAGCACCGCGAAACCGGGACCGGGTGGGGAGACCCAGTACTTC.

CDR3 DNA: TGCGCCAGCAGCTTGACTAGCGGGACACCCACGCAGTACTTC. As protein: CASSLTSGTPTQYF. The chain joins TRBV5-1 to TRBJ2-5; 10 nucleotides match TRBD2. Germline V gene data show CDR1 as SGHRS and CDR2 as YFSETQ. After removal of 1 base from V and 11 bases from J, the junction contained 8 bases not matched to a gene. The length of the CDR3 is 14 residues.

The chain joins TRBV19 to TRBJ1-5; D might be TRBD1 (5 bases). V was pared by 7 bases and J by 2 bases, with 24 bases between. The CDR3 length is 18 residues. Germline CDR1 LNHDA, CDR2 SQIVND (reference sequence). CDR3 amino acids: CASTDWGAGWGGNQPQHF. CDR3 in DNA: TGTGCCAGTACCGATTGGGGCGCAGGATGGGGTGGCAATCAGCCCCAGCATTTT.

This clone was picked up one time. The chain is built from TRBV5-8 and TRBJ2-5, with D perhaps TRBD1 (6 bases). The ends were cut back, 4 bases at V and 1 base at J, with 11 bases in the middle. The CDR3 contains 14 residues. CDR1 SGHTS and CDR2 YDEGEE come from the germline V gene. The DNA of the CDR3 is TGTGCCAGCAGCGGAAACAGGGCCCAAGAGACCCAGTACTTC. Encoded protein: CASSGNRAQETQYF. The entire variable domain, with the rest obtained from reference TRBV5-8 and TRBJ2-5, is as follows: EAGVTQSPTHLIKTRGQQATLRCSPISGHTSVYWYQQALGLGLQFLLWYDEGEERNRGNFPPRFSGRQFPNYSSELNVNALELEDSALYLCASSGNRAQETQYFGPGTRLLVL.

The chain carries TRBV4-1 and TRBJ1-2; D might be TRBD1 (5 bases). The germline gives CDR1 MGHRA, CDR2 YSYEKL. This CDR3 spans 15 amino acids. V was shortened by 4 bases and J by 4 bases, with 16 bases between the two germline ends. The CDR3 is CASSRGSQEIYGYTF. In DNA, the CDR3 is TGCGCCAGCAGCCGGGGGTCACAGGAGATCTATGGCTACACCTTC.

In DNA form, the CDR3 reads TGTGCCATCAGTGGACGAGCGTCAGACTATGGCTACACCTTC. It translates to CAISGRASDYGYTF. This rearrangement joins TRBV10-3 to TRBJ1-2; D uncertain. Germline CDR1 ENHRY, CDR2 SYGVKD. V lost 4 bases and J lost 3, with 12 bases in between. The CDR3 is 14 amino acids.

This chain connects TRBV5-1 to TRBJ2-3; D may be TRBD2 (5 bases). This CDR3 comprises 14 residues. V gave up 1 base and J gave up 5 bases, with 11 bases separating them. Per the germline V gene, CDR1 is SGHRS and CDR2 is YFSETQ. The CDR3 nucleotides read TGCGCCAGCAGCTTGACGGGAAGTATAGATACGCAGTATTTT. It specifies CASSLTGSIDTQYF.